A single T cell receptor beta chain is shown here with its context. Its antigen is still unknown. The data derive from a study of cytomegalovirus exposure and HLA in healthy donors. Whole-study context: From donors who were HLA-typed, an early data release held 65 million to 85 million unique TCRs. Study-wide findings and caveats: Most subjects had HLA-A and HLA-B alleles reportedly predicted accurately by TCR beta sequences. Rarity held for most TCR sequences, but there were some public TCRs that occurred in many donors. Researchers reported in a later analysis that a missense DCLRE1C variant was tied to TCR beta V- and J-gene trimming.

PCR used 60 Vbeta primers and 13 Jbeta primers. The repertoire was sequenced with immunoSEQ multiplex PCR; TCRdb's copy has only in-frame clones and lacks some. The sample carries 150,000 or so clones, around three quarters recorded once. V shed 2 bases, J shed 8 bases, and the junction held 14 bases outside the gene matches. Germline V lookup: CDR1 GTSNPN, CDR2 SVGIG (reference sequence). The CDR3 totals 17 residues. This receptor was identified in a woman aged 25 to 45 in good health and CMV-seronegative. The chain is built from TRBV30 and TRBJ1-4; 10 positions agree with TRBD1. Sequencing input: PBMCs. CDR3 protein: CAWSRPTRTGGKEKLFF. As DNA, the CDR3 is TGTGCCTGGAGTCGACCTACTAGGACAGGGGGGAAGGAAAAACTGTTTTTT.